The rows below give T cell receptor beta chains drawn from one sample of a study of STAT3 mutations in large granular lymphocyte leukemia. Using immunoSEQ multiplex PCR, the repertoire was profiled, and TCRdb retains in-frame clones only, with some absent. The data contain about 2,600 clones, roughly a third of them singletons. Sequenced: PBMCs. The receptors here all came from a human donor with T large granular lymphocyte leukemia. Some clones in this sample may be carry-over from other donors' samples. The CDR3 runs from the conserved cysteine through the conserved F or W. The D gene is left open where the match is weak. Expanded clones get a size class; other rows say once, few or many, or leave the size out.

V	J	D	size	DNA	CDR3
TRBV18	TRBJ2-7	TRBD2	.	TGTGCCAGCTCACCTGGACTAGCGGGAGGAACCTACGAGCAGTACTTC	CASSPGLAGGTYEQYF
TRBV30	TRBJ1-2	.	.	TGTGCCTGGAGTAAGGAATCCCAGGGGAGAGGCTACACCTTC	CAWSKESQGRGYTF
TRBV30	TRBJ1-5	.	.	TGTGCCTTAGGGTCCCCCAATCAGCCCCAGCATTTT	CALGSPNQPQHF
TRBV4-3	TRBJ2-1	TRBD2	.	TGCGCCAGCAGCCAAGATGGGAGCGGGAGGGACAATGAGCAGTTCTTC	CASSQDGSGRDNEQFF
TRBV30	TRBJ1-1	TRBD1	.	TGTGCCTGGAGTGCCGGACAGGGGGCGAACACTGAAGCTTTCTTT	CAWSAGQGANTEAFF
TRBV29-1	TRBJ1-2	.	.	TGCAGCGTACAGGCTGCTGCTAACTATGGCTACACCTTC	CSVQAAANYGYTF
TRBV30	TRBJ1-1	TRBD1	.	TGTGCCTGGGGACAGGGAAGGAACACTGAAGCTTTCTTT	CAWGQGRNTEAFF
TRBV29-1	TRBJ1-5	.	.	TGCAGCGCCTCGGGTGGAGGAGGCAATCAGCCCCAGCATTTT	CSASGGGGNQPQHF
TRBV4-2	TRBJ1-6	.	few	TGTGCCAGCAGCCAAGATGGGGGGATATCTAATTCACCCCTCCACTTT	CASSQDGGISNSPLHF
TRBV29-1	TRBJ1-2	TRBD1	once	TGCAGCGCCGGGGGACAGGGAGCCGGCTACACCTTC	CSAGGQGAGYTF
TRBV27	TRBJ1-2	TRBD1	few	TGTGCCAGCAGTCTGGGACAGAGAGGAGGCTACACCTTC	CASSLGQRGGYTF
TRBV18	TRBJ2-7	TRBD1	.	TGTGCCAGCTCACCAAGGACAGGGGACGAGCAGTACTTC	CASSPRTGDEQYF
TRBV13	TRBJ1-2	.	few	TGTGCCAGCAGCCCGAGGCAGGGTTCTAACTATGGCTACACCTTC	CASSPRQGSNYGYTF
TRBV16	TRBJ2-7	TRBD1	few	TGTGCCAGCAGCCAAACCCTAGGGGGCGAATCCTACGAGCAGTACTTC	CASSQTLGGESYEQYF
TRBV4-3	TRBJ2-1	.	.	TGCGCCAGCAGCCAAGATTACGGAACGGGCGGGAATAAGTTCTTC	CASSQDYGTGGNKFF
TRBV27	TRBJ2-5	TRBD1	.	TGTGCCAGCAGTCTCGGGACAGGGATTGGAGAGACCCAGTACTTC	CASSLGTGIGETQYF
TRBV10-3	TRBJ1-2	.	.	TGTGCCGGCGGCTCCGACTATGGCTACACCTTC	CAGGSDYGYTF
TRBV6-5	TRBJ1-4	.	.	TGTGCCAGCAGTTACTCGACACGTGGGGCGTATGAAAAACTGTTTTTT	CASSYSTRGAYEKLFF
TRBV30	TRBJ2-2	TRBD2	few	TGTGCCTGGAGCGCACTAGCGGAGAACACCGGGGAGCTGTTTTTT	CAWSALAENTGELFF
TRBV30	TRBJ1-2	TRBD1	medium-sized	TGTGCCTGGGGGACAGGGGGCTATGGCTACACCTTC	CAWGTGGYGYTF
TRBV30	TRBJ2-7	TRBD2	once	TGTGCCTGGAGTCCCCTAGCGGGGGTATCCTACGAGCAGTACTTC	CAWSPLAGVSYEQYF
TRBV4-2	TRBJ1-2	.	.	TGTGCCAGCAGCCAAGGGGACCGCAACTATGGCTACACCTTC	CASSQGDRNYGYTF
TRBV27	TRBJ2-7	.	few	TGTGCCAGCAGTCCCCGTATAGGGAGCAGCTCCTACGAGCAGTACTTC	CASSPRIGSSSYEQYF
TRBV7-9	TRBJ1-2	.	.	TGTGCCAGCAGCCTCGACTGGGGGGCGGTCTATGGCTACACCTTC	CASSLDWGAVYGYTF
TRBV30	TRBJ1-2	.	.	TGTGCCTGGAGTGTAAACAGGGCAAACTATGGCTACACCTTC	CAWSVNRANYGYTF
TRBV5-1	TRBJ1-3	.	.	TGCGCCAGCAGCCCGGGACAACTCTCTGGAAACACCATATATTTT	CASSPGQLSGNTIYF
TRBV30	TRBJ2-1	.	few	TGTGCCTGGACTACCGGGACGGCCTCCAATGAGCAGTTCTTC	CAWTTGTASNEQFF
TRBV5-1	TRBJ2-5	.	few	TGCGCCAGCAGCGGTACAGGGATGGGCGAGACCCAGTACTTC	CASSGTGMGETQYF
TRBV13	TRBJ1-2	.	few	TGTGCCAGCAGCTTAGACCCTTTCCAAGCCGGGTATGGCTACACCTTC	CASSLDPFQAGYGYTF
TRBV5-1	TRBJ2-7	TRBD1	.	TGCGCCAGCAGCTTCAGACCGGGACAGGGGGCCTACGAGCAGTACTTC	CASSFRPGQGAYEQYF
TRBV30	TRBJ1-1	.	few	TGTGCCTGGGGACCGGGATACGACACTGAAGCTTTCTTT	CAWGPGYDTEAFF
TRBV6-5	TRBJ2-1	.	.	TGTGCCAGCAGTATTGGAAATGAGCAGTTCTTC	CASSIGNEQFF
TRBV7-9	TRBJ2-7	TRBD2	.	TGTGCCAGCAGCGTCAACGGGGGGGCCGACAGAAGGGAGCAGTACTTC	CASSVNGGADRREQYF
TRBV30	TRBJ2-3	TRBD2	.	TGTGCCTGGAGTCCCGGACTAGCGGGAGAGGCAAAGAAGTATTTT	CAWSPGLAGEAKKYF
TRBV4-2	TRBJ2-7	TRBD2	.	TGTGCCAGCAGCCAAGCTAGCGGGCAGAGCTCCTACGAGCAGTACTTC	CASSQASGQSSYEQYF
TRBV2	TRBJ1-4	.	few	TGTGCCAGCAGTGGGGAGTGGGGATCTAATGAAAAACTGTTTTTT	CASSGEWGSNEKLFF
TRBV7-2	TRBJ1-1	.	few	TGTGCCAGCAGCCAAAGGAGGAACACTGAAGCTTTCTTT	CASSQRRNTEAFF
TRBV30	TRBJ1-4	.	.	TGTGCTTCCTCTAATGTCGGTGAAAAACTGTTTTTT	CASSNVGEKLFF
TRBV7-2	TRBJ2-7	.	.	TGTGCCAGCAGCCCCTCCCTGGGGTCTCACGAGCAGTACTTC	CASSPSLGSHEQYF
TRBV30	TRBJ1-2	.	.	TGTGCCTGGAGCCTCCCAGGAGTTAACTATGGCTACACCTTC	CAWSLPGVNYGYTF
TRBV5-1	TRBJ2-7	TRBD1	few	TGCGCCAGCAGCCTCGAGACAGGGAGCTCCTACGAGCAGTACTTC	CASSLETGSSYEQYF
TRBV4-1	TRBJ2-5	.	.	TGCGCCAGCAGCCAGAACAGGGATTCGGGGGAGACCCAGTACTTC	CASSQNRDSGETQYF
TRBV5-1	TRBJ1-2	TRBD1	.	TGCGCCAGCAGCCTCGACAGGGCGGTTGATGGCTACACCTTC	CASSLDRAVDGYTF
TRBV18	TRBJ2-4	.	.	TGTGCCAGCTCATCCGACCTGACTGGAGCGAACATTCAGTACTTC	CASSSDLTGANIQYF
TRBV30	TRBJ1-2	.	few	TGTGCCTGGAGTCCGAGAGACTATGGCTACACCTTC	CAWSPRDYGYTF
TRBV9	TRBJ1-4	TRBD1	.	TGTGCCAGCAGCTCGGGACAGCCTGTTAATGAAAAACTGTTTTTT	CASSSGQPVNEKLFF
TRBV7-8	TRBJ1-2	.	.	TGTGCCAGCAGCTTAGCTCCGCGCTATGGCTACACCTTC	CASSLAPRYGYTF
TRBV27	TRBJ2-7	.	few	TGTGCCAGCACCACGAGGAGGGGCCGCCTCGACGAGCAGTACTTC	CASTTRRGRLDEQYF
TRBV6-5	TRBJ2-4	.	.	TGTGCCAGCAGTTATGGAGCCAAAAACATTCAGTACTTC	CASSYGAKNIQYF
TRBV30	TRBJ1-3	.	.	TGTGCCTGCCCAGGTCGAGGGGTCTCTGGAAACACCATATATTTT	CACPGRGVSGNTIYF
TRBV9	TRBJ2-1	TRBD2	.	TGTGCCAGCAGCGCGACGGACGGGGGGAATGAGCAGTTCTTC	CASSATDGGNEQFF
TRBV7-9	TRBJ2-3	TRBD1	few	TGTGCCAGCAGCCTAGAGCCAGGGGGATTAGTTGCAGATACGCAGTATTTT	CASSLEPGGLVADTQYF
TRBV30	TRBJ2-7	.	.	TGTGCCTGGGGGGGGCTTTCCACCTACGAGCAGTACTTC	CAWGGLSTYEQYF
TRBV6-5	TRBJ1-2	TRBD1	medium-sized	TGTGCCAGCAGACAGGGGGCGAACTATGGCTACACCTTC	CASRQGANYGYTF
TRBV30	TRBJ2-5	TRBD1	.	TGTGCCTGGAGTGTGACAGGGAGAGAGACCCAGTACTTC	CAWSVTGRETQYF